This entry is about one TCR beta chain. Its antigen is not known. CD45RO-negative CD8 cells positively selected for CCR7 made up the naive population, which excluded terminally differentiated effector memory CD45RA+ cells. Unmatched junction bases numbered 6, after V lost 7 bases and J lost 0 bases. The length of the CDR3 is 13 residues. Germline assignment: CDR1 SQVTM and CDR2 ANQGSEA. Repertoires were generated with immunoSEQ multiplex PCR, while TCRdb's copy carries only in-frame clones and drops some. The sample has around 610,000 clones; 95% to 96% are singletons. The data were obtained in a study of shared clonotypes between healthy human individuals. Turning to the study itself: Three men and a couple of women, aged 18 to 49, were donors. Study results and limitations: Unshared clonotypes carried lower generation probabilities than those common to all four donors. What naive subsets generally showed was a larger estimated richness than memory subsets showed.

V is TRBV29-1 and J is TRBJ2-7; 7 nucleotides agree with TRBD1. Input material: naive CD8+ T cells sorted from blood. This receptor was obtained from a woman in her twenties or thirties in good health. The CDR3 loop is CSARQGLSYEQYF. The CDR3 region has the DNA TGCAGCGCCCGACAGGGTCTCTCCTACGAGCAGTACTTC.